This is a list of T cell receptor beta chains from one sample in a study of vaccination and CD4 T cells after COVID-19. Their target antigens are unknown. TCRdb ran MiXCR on the PCR reads and lists one entry per CDR3 protein. The sample consists of some 5,100 distinct CDR3 sequences, over 45% of them appearing once. The sample was CD4+ T cells from blood, cultured in vitro. The receptors originated from a human donor who had recovered from COVID-19. The CDR3 runs from the conserved cysteine through the conserved F or W. Fields, in order: clone size, J gene, D gene, V gene, CDR3 protein, CDR3 DNA. A D gene is named only where the DNA matches it firmly. Only some rows state a clone size, as once, few, many or a class for expanded clones.

NA	TRBJ2-5	NA	TRBV29-1	CSVVPAETQYF	TGCAGCGTTGTCCCGGCCGAGACCCAGTACTTC
few	TRBJ2-7	TRBD2	TRBV24-1	CATSDLRSGSSYEQYF	TGTGCCACCAGTGATTTGCGTAGCGGGAGCTCCTACGAGCAGTACTTC
NA	TRBJ2-4	NA	TRBV7-6	CASSLDPGIQYF	TGTGCCAGCAGCTTAGATCCTGGAATTCAGTACTTC
NA	TRBJ1-2	NA	TRBV5-1	CASALGGVDGYTF	TGCGCCAGCGCCCTCGGGGGGGTTGACGGCTACACCTTC
NA	TRBJ2-5	TRBD2	TRBV5-4	CASSLRVASGGKKTQYF	TGTGCCAGCAGCCTTAGGGTGGCTAGCGGGGGGAAAAAGACCCAGTACTTC
NA	TRBJ1-5	TRBD1	TRBV6-1	CASTQGQGFQPQHF	TGTGCCAGCACTCAAGGACAGGGGTTTCAGCCCCAGCATTTT
NA	TRBJ2-5	NA	TRBV2	CASTTRLGETQYF	TGTGCCAGCACAACTAGGTTAGGGGAGACCCAGTACTTC
NA	TRBJ2-5	NA	TRBV19	CASSPYSTAPRATQYF	TGTGCCAGTAGTCCATATTCGACTGCGCCGAGGGCGACCCAGTACTTC
NA	TRBJ1-3	NA	TRBV12-3/TRBV12-4	CASSLRSEGRGAIF	TGTGCCAGCAGTTTAAGGTCGGAGGGCAGAGGAGCGATTTTT
NA	TRBJ1-2	NA	TRBV10-2	CASRQGVLLGYTF	TGCGCCAGCAGACAGGGCGTTCTTCTTGGCTACACCTTC
few	TRBJ1-1	NA	TRBV20-1	CSASQGESGGGAFF	TGCAGTGCTAGTCAAGGGGAATCGGGTGGCGGAGCTTTCTTT
NA	TRBJ2-1	NA	TRBV11-3	CASSPPEAWGVYYNEQFF	TGTGCCAGCAGCCCCCCCGAGGCATGGGGCGTTTACTACAATGAGCAGTTCTTC
NA	TRBJ1-5	NA	TRBV19	CASCPTERRRNQPQHF	TGTGCCAGTTGTCCCACGGAGAGGAGACGGAATCAGCCCCAGCATTTT
few	TRBJ2-5	TRBD1	TRBV12-3/TRBV12-4	CASTHDSGTGGTRPQYF	TGTGCCAGCACCCACGACTCCGGGACAGGGGGCACAAGGCCCCAGTACTTC
few	TRBJ1-5	TRBD1	TRBV7-6	CASSPGQEVGQPQHF	TGTGCCAGCAGCCCGGGACAGGAGGTCGGTCAGCCCCAGCATTTT
NA	TRBJ2-1	NA	TRBV4-1	CASSLPGTYNEQFF	TGCGCCAGCTCCCTTCCCGGGACTTACAATGAGCAGTTCTTC
NA	TRBJ2-3	NA	TRBV7-9	CASTPLGGTDTQYF	TGTGCCAGCACCCCCCTTGGGGGCACAGATACGCAGTATTTT
NA	TRBJ2-7	TRBD2	TRBV11-1	CASSLVASGGPYEQYF	TGTGCCAGCAGCTTAGTTGCTAGCGGGGGGCCCTACGAGCAGTACTTC
NA	TRBJ1-6	NA	TRBV2	CASSFGGNNSPLHF	TGTGCCAGCAGTTTTGGAGGGAATAATTCACCCCTCCACTTT
NA	TRBJ1-1	TRBD1	TRBV30	CAWSVGQGGTEAFF	TGTGCCTGGAGTGTGGGACAGGGAGGCACTGAAGCTTTCTTT
medium-sized	TRBJ1-6	NA	TRBV20-1	CSARASGYNSPLHF	TGCAGTGCTAGAGCTTCAGGGTACAATTCACCCCTCCACTTT
NA	TRBJ1-2	TRBD1	TRBV6-2/TRBV6-3	CASSGQGYGNTF	TGTGCCAGCAGTGGACAGGGCTATGGCAACACCTTC
NA	TRBJ2-7	NA	TRBV6-1	CASTHHVGPPYEQYF	TGTGCCAGCACACATCATGTGGGACCCCCGTACGAGCAGTACTTC
NA	TRBJ1-3	NA	TRBV20-1	CSARDGGSNTIYF	TGCAGTGCTAGAGACGGGGGGTCGAACACCATATATTTT
NA	TRBJ2-5	TRBD2	TRBV30	CAGSTSGGVRQETQYF	TGTGCCGGATCAACTAGCGGGGGAGTCAGGCAAGAGACCCAGTACTTC
NA	TRBJ2-2	NA	TRBV7-2	CASRIETHGELFF	TGTGCCAGCAGGATAGAGACGCATGGGGAGCTGTTTTTT
few	TRBJ2-2	TRBD2	TRBV2	CASSPGLAGGNTGELFF	TGTGCCAGCAGTCCCGGACTAGCGGGGGGGAACACCGGGGAGCTGTTTTTT
few	TRBJ1-2	NA	TRBV12-3/TRBV12-4	CASSIAGAGYGYTF	TGTGCCAGCAGTATTGCGGGGGCAGGCTATGGCTACACCTTC
hyperexpanded	TRBJ1-1	TRBD1	TRBV20-1	CSAKTGAMNTEAFF	TGCAGTGCTAAGACAGGGGCTATGAACACTGAAGCTTTCTTT
NA	TRBJ2-4	TRBD1	TRBV27	CASSITGENIQYF	TGTGCCAGCAGCATAACAGGGGAAAACATTCAGTACTTC
NA	TRBJ2-1	TRBD2	TRBV12-3/TRBV12-4	CASSFSSLAGDNEQFF	TGTGCCAGCAGTTTTAGTTCCCTAGCGGGGGACAATGAGCAGTTCTTC
few	TRBJ2-3	TRBD1	TRBV7-9	CASSRSLRGLATRTDTQYF	TGTGCCAGCAGCCGGTCGCTCAGGGGGTTAGCTACCCGCACAGATACGCAGTATTTT
NA	TRBJ2-7	NA	TRBV5-5	CASSMTPDGYEQYF	TGTGCCAGCAGCATGACACCGGACGGTTACGAGCAGTACTTC
NA	TRBJ2-5	TRBD2	TRBV5-5	CASSQSSGGSQETQYF	TGCGCCAGCAGCCAATCTAGCGGGGGGAGCCAAGAGACCCAGTACTTC
NA	TRBJ2-3	TRBD2	TRBV20-1	CSARGMGLAGGSGSTDTQYF	TGCAGTGCTAGAGGGATGGGACTAGCGGGGGGGTCCGGGAGCACAGATACGCAGTATTTT
once	TRBJ2-7	NA	TRBV20-1	CSARQLLYEQYF	TGCAGTGCTAGACAGCTTCTATACGAGCAGTACTTC
few	TRBJ2-3	NA	TRBV7-2	CASSTGDTQYF	TGTGCCAGCTCGACCGGGGATACGCAGTATTTT
few	TRBJ1-1	NA	TRBV11-3	CASSLGGPNTEAFF	TGTGCCAGCAGCTTAGGGGGTCCGAACACTGAAGCTTTCTTT
few	TRBJ1-2	NA	TRBV20-1	CSARDREARTGYTF	TGCAGTGCTAGAGATCGGGAGGCCCGGACTGGCTACACCTTC
NA	TRBJ2-1	NA	TRBV10-2	CASGGTVWPGSYNEQFF	TGCGCCAGCGGCGGAACAGTTTGGCCGGGCTCCTACAATGAGCAGTTCTTC
NA	TRBJ1-2	NA	TRBV11-2	CASTLDGGHYGYTF	TGTGCCAGCACCCTAGATGGGGGCCACTATGGCTACACCTTC
few	TRBJ1-3	NA	TRBV10-1	CASSGGLDPADYHSGNTIYF	TGCGCCAGCAGTGGCGGACTGGATCCAGCTGATTACCACTCTGGAAACACCATATATTTT
NA	TRBJ2-1	NA	TRBV30	CIAQGRRSYNEQFF	TGTATAGCCCAGGGGAGGAGGTCCTACAATGAGCAGTTCTTC
few	TRBJ2-1	NA	TRBV16	CASSQRGARFNEQFF	TGTGCCAGCAGCCAAAGGGGGGCCAGATTCAATGAGCAGTTCTTC
NA	TRBJ2-1	TRBD2	TRBV6-5	CASSYLAGGQWFF	TGTGCCAGCAGTTACTTAGCGGGGGGGCAGTGGTTCTTC
few	TRBJ2-5	TRBD2	TRBV5-4	CASSWGTSETQYF	TGTGCCAGCAGCTGGGGGACTAGCGAGACCCAGTACTTC
NA	TRBJ1-2	NA	TRBV18	CASSRDAGTPILFDYTF	TGTGCCAGCTCAAGAGACGCAGGGACACCTATACTATTTGACTACACCTTC
NA	TRBJ2-6	NA	TRBV11-3	CASSLRSGANVLTF	TGTGCCAGCAGCTTAAGATCTGGGGCCAACGTCCTGACTTTC
few	TRBJ1-6	TRBD1	TRBV5-1	CASSPTDRVGSPLHF	TGCGCCAGCAGCCCAACGGACAGGGTTGGCTCACCCCTCCACTTT
NA	TRBJ1-1	NA	TRBV29-1	CSVPRRVQAHTEAFF	TGCAGCGTCCCCAGGCGGGTACAGGCTCATACTGAAGCTTTCTTT
NA	TRBJ1-1	TRBD1	TRBV15	CATSRGGTAPWREAFF	TGTGCCACCAGCAGAGGTGGGACAGCTCCTTGGAGGGAAGCTTTCTTT